The TCR beta chain described here comes from a study of blood T cell repertoires in COVID-19. Study overall: PBMCs, B-cell-depleted T cells, or T cells were the source of the cDNA or gDNA that made up the material.

CDR1 MNHEY and CDR2 SMNVEV come from the germline V gene (reference sequence). This CDR3 contains 15 residues. Trimming removed 5 bases at V and 4 bases at J, with 14 bases between. Sequenced by immunoSEQ multiplex PCR; TCRdb stores in-frame clones only, minus some. The table includes about 440,000 clones, around 91% detected once. Enrolled through a virtual design, the participants were between 18 and 89 years of age and came from some 25 US areas. Membership in each cohort depended on participant-reported clinical history. Among Cohort 3 donors, those recovered had two negative PCRs, clearance, or symptom resolution.

The receptor comes from a man between 18 and 29 years old who had recovered from COVID-19. The chain recombines TRBV27 with TRBJ1-4, with TRBD1 as a possible D gene (5 bases). The sample taken for sequencing was PBMCs or T cells enriched from blood (not recorded which). The CDR3 loop reads CASSISTGVNEKLFF. Here the CDR3 DNA reads TGTGCCAGCAGTATCTCTACGGGGGTTAATGAAAAACTGTTTTTT.